The 7 T cell receptor beta chains given below trace back to one sample, sequenced in a study of identical twins. TCRdb re-analysed the 5' RACE reads in MiXCR, keeping a single row per CDR3 protein. This table has hundreds of thousands of distinct CDR3 sequences, 15% to 20% appearing once. Separately, the same data were catalogued under a study of T cells expressing NK-cell markers.

The sequencing input was PBMCs. Receptor source: a young woman in good health.

This clonotype was detected a few times. V usage is TRBV9 and J usage is TRBJ2-2; 9 nucleotides align to TRBD1. The germline V gene has CDR1 SGDLS and CDR2 YYNGEE. V lost 4 bases, J lost 5 bases, and 9 bases stayed unmatched. CDR3 size: 16 residues. The CDR3 DNA follows: TGTGCCAGCAGCCCCAGGGGACAGGGAGAAACCGGGGAGCTGTTTTTT. Amino acid sequence: CASSPRGQGETGELFF. The full variable domain, with the rest looked up from reference TRBV9 and TRBJ2-2, is DSGVTQTPKHLITATGQRVTLRCSPRSGDLSVYWYQQSLDQGLQFLIQYYNGEERAKGNILERFSAQQFPDLHSELNLSSLELGDSALYFCASSPRGQGETGELFFGEGSRLTVL.

The V gene is TRBV10-3, the J gene TRBJ2-7, with a tentative D call TRBD2 (5 bases). Between the trimmed V and J ends, which lost 10 bases and 2 bases, there was a span of 15 bases. Germline CDR1 and CDR2: ENHRY and SYGVKD. CDR3 length: 13 amino acids. The CDR3 coding sequence is TGTGCCACCATCGACTATCAGGCCTACGAGCAGTACTTC. Residues: CATIDYQAYEQYF.

The chain carries TRBV12-3 or TRBV12-4 and TRBJ2-1, with D perhaps matching TRBD1 or TRBD2 (5 bases each). The CDR3 has 14 residues. V was shortened by 9 bases and J by 5 bases, with 17 bases between the two germline ends. The CDR3, as DNA: TGTGCCAGTCTGAGCCTTGGGACCAACAATGAGCAGTTCTTC. It yields the protein CASLSLGTNNEQFF.

This clonotype turned up a few times. The gene calls are TRBV20-1 and TRBJ2-2, with 7 bases aligning to TRBD2. Germline assignment: CDR1 DFQATT and CDR2 SNEGSKA (reference sequence). V trimming: 4 bases; J trimming: 3 bases; junction bases outside the gene matches: 8. This CDR3 has 15 amino acids. CDR3 DNA: TGCAGTGCTACCGCCCCGGGGAGGGACACCGGGGAGCTGTTTTTT. This encodes CSATAPGRDTGELFF.

The rearrangement joins TRBV5-5 to TRBJ2-1, with 12 positions matching TRBD2. The CDR3 is made up of 15 amino acids. Germline V CDR1 and CDR2: SGHKS, YYEKEE (reference sequence). V lost 3 bases to trimming and J lost 14 bases; unmatched junction nucleotides: 12. The CDR3 sequence: CASSSLVLAGGWEFF. The CDR3 nucleotides are TGTGCCAGCAGCTCCCTGGTTCTAGCGGGAGGGTGGGAGTTCTTC.

The V call is TRBV20-1, the J call TRBJ2-7; tentatively, D is TRBD1 or TRBD2 (5 bases each). This CDR3 is 15 amino acids long. Per the germline V gene, CDR1 is DFQATT and CDR2 is SNEGSKA (reference sequence). Between the trimmed V and J ends, which lost 3 bases and 2 bases, there was a span of 17 bases. Written as DNA, the CDR3 is TGCAGTGCTAGGGGGGATGGGAAAGGGGCCTACGAGCAGTACTTC. Protein sequence: CSARGDGKGAYEQYF.

The table lists this clonotype with many counts. The chain joins TRBV10-3 to TRBJ2-3, with 7 bases matching TRBD1. Germline V CDR1 and CDR2: ENHRY, SYGVKD. The CDR3 has 13 amino acids. The V gene end was trimmed by 8 bases and the J gene end by 1 base; junction bases not matched to a gene: 3. CDR3 in DNA: TGTGCCATCCCCGGACAGGGCACAGATACGCAGTATTTT. Translating it yields CAIPGQGTDTQYF.